This TCR beta chain was obtained from a study of identical twins (dated by TCRdb to 2015 to 2016). Study-wide context: TCR alpha and beta repertoires from monozygotic twins, unrelated adults of various ages and cord blood were deep-sequenced to test whether fetal clonotypes persist. To rule out contamination, the twin experiments were replicated at different times with different library preparation protocols. Results and caveats for the whole study, not just this receptor: In monozygotic twins, out-of-frame TCR alpha sharing was systematically underestimated by recombination models, although the models agreed with sharing between unrelated individuals. The excess sharing between twins in beta out-of-frame sequences was weaker because fewer shared sequences reduced the signal-to-noise ratio. Because the same donors could not be followed over many years, conclusions were based on cross-sectional statistical analysis. Compared with coincidental sharing between unrelated individuals, an excess of low generation-probability sequences was observed among out-of-frame TCR alpha sequences shared between twins. Invariant T cells such as MAIT and iNKT could partly confound zero-insertion analyses, though diverse VJ usage argued against this for most clonotypes. Abundant cord blood beta clonotypes carried fewer insertions; young adult naive repertoires showed a weaker similar trend, while memory repertoires showed none.

Every donor was a healthy Caucasian. Three pairs of female monozygotic twins, all aged about 18 to 29 years, were included in the twin cohort. Peripheral blood mononuclear cells were the source from which RNA for the TCR libraries was isolated. Libraries were made using 5' RACE. This sample was sequenced with an Illumina HiSeq 2000. Template switching introduced a universal primer binding site; the final cDNA contained a unique molecular identifier, enabling accurate counting of TCR cDNA molecules. Specific primers in the conserved constant-segment region were used to synthesize first-strand cDNA for TCR alpha and beta chains. Each cDNA library was double barcoded, with a SMART-Mk sample barcode plus Illumina barcodes, to control for contamination. TruSeq adapter sequences along with Illumina sample barcodes were introduced in two successive PCR steps. The TCR alpha and beta cDNA libraries were sequenced on the Illumina HiSeq platform using custom primers. The study's processing was this. MiGEC was used to process raw reads and extract unique molecular identifiers, and MiXCR was used to find CDR3 positions. Recombination models were inferred per individual with the repgenHMM and IGoR tools using an EM algorithm. The tcR package in R was used for shared clonotype analysis, with sharing normalized by the product of cloneset sizes. Out-of-frame nonproductive sequences were analyzed to study raw recombination free of thymic and clonal selection effects. The public reads were reanalyzed by TCRdb: fastp trimming at Q25, MiXCR alignment, in-frame beta chains only. Each CDR3 protein appears once, grouped with its most common genes and DNA. TCRdb, rather than the study authors, made the V and J calls. For this sample there are around 680,000 distinct CDR3 sequences; 8% to 9% appear just once. The ten largest account for around 0.98% of the sample.

Concerning this clonotype: It lacks a known antigen. One base away there is no much larger clone; base qualities are not given.

In the germline V gene, CDR1 corresponds to SGHTA and CDR2 to FQGNSA. V and J are truncated by 1 base and 0 bases respectively, leaving an intervening sequence of 10 bases. The cysteine opens and the phenylalanine closes a CDR3 of 16 amino acids. The CDR3 DNA has 48 bases and is translated from base 1. These same records also appear under a second study, on yellow fever vaccine responses in identical twins. The second paper states: The T cell response to vaccination in identical twins was reported by the authors to appear partly convergent and partly personalized. The study precisely tracked vaccine-responding T cell clones in identical twins.

The TCR sequence derives from a woman under 30 in good health. Sequencing was carried out using PBMCs. The chain was built from TRBV7-2 and TRBJ2-1, with the D gene call left open. The bases read TGTGCCAGCAGCTTAGTCCCTCTGTCCTCCTACAATGAGCAGTTCTTC. This encodes CASSLVPLSSYNEQFF.